These 12 T cell receptor beta chains originate from one sample sequenced in a study of CXCR3-negative and CXCR3-positive naive CD8 T cells. Whole-study findings and limits: Relative to CXCR3-negative naive cells, CXCR3-positive naive cells had more hydrophobic TRB CDR3s.

No antigens are known for them. In preparing the TRB cDNA libraries, 5' RACE with UMI labels was used. Each CDR3 protein gets one entry in TCRdb, which reprocessed the 5' RACE reads and gives no DNA. The sample's table shows 85,000 to 120,000 distinct CDR3 sequences. Sequenced sample: naive CXCR3+ CD8+ T cells from blood. This sample's subset: CD45RO-CCR7+CD27+CD95- naive CD8+ T cells expressing CXCR3 (TNR3+). These receptors came from a human donor in good health. Some clones in this sample may be carry-over from other donors' samples.

The chain uses TRBV5-4 and TRBJ2-7; TCRdb lists TRBD1, though no DNA is available to test this call. CDR1 and CDR2 (germline): SGHNT, YYREEE (reference sequence). The CDR3 is 14 amino acids. CDR3 region: CASSHALTVYEQYF. Full variable domain (outside the CDR3, taken from reference TRBV5-4 and TRBJ2-7): ETGVTQSPTHLIKTRGQQVTLRCSSQSGHNTVSWYQQALGQGPQFIFQYYREEENGRGNFPPRFSGLQFPNYSSELNVNALELDDSALYLCASSHALTVYEQYFGPGTRLTVT.

The V and J genes are TRBV29-1 and TRBJ2-7. CDR1 is SQVTM, CDR2 ANQGSEA, per germline. The CDR3 contains 13 residues. The CDR3 protein is CSVDGQGPYEQYF.

This chain connects TRBV28 to TRBJ2-7. Germline V gene sequence: CDR1 MDHEN, CDR2 SYDVKM. The CDR3 has 13 residues. CDR3 in amino acids: CASRSGGAYEQYF. Based on the CDR3 plus reference TRBV28 and TRBJ2-7, the full variable domain is DVKVTQSSRYLVKRTGEKVFLECVQDMDHENMFWYRQDPGLGLRLIYFSYDVKMKEKGDIPEGYSVSREKKERFSLILESASTNQTSMYLCASRSGGAYEQYFGPGTRLTVT.

J is TRBJ2-7 and V is TRBV29-1. Looked up from germline, CDR1 is SQVTM and CDR2 is ANQGSEA. The length of the CDR3 is 12 residues. This CDR3 is CSVEEGPYEQYF.

The chain employs TRBV29-1 and TRBJ2-2. Germline V gene lookup returns CDR1 SQVTM and CDR2 ANQGSEA. There are 14 residues in the CDR3. The CDR3 is CSVEDPTVSGELFF.

This chain joins TRBV29-1 and TRBJ2-1; TCRdb reports TRBD2, a call that lacks DNA to check it against. The CDR3 totals 16 residues. CDR1 and CDR2 (germline): SQVTM, ANQGSEA. The CDR3 here is CSVFPTSGGPYNEQFF.

The V call is TRBV12-3 or TRBV12-4, the J call TRBJ1-1. The CDR3 covers 11 residues. CDR3 sequence: CATESGTEAFF.

This chain joins TRBV30 and TRBJ2-7; TCRdb reports TRBD1, a call that lacks DNA to check it against. The germline CDR1 and CDR2 sequences are GTSNPN and SVGIG (reference sequence). The CDR3 covers 14 residues. The chain's CDR3 is CAWSDQNAPTEQYF. Drawing the rest from reference TRBV30 and TRBJ2-7, the complete variable domain is SQTIHQWPATLVQPVGSPLSLECTVEGTSNPNLYWYRQAAGRGLQLLFYSVGIGQISSEVPQNLSASRPQDRQFILSSKKLLLSDSGFYLCAWSDQNAPTEQYFGPGTRLTVT.

CDR3 amino acids: CSVWGTGYTEAFF. This chain connects TRBV29-1 to TRBJ1-1; TCRdb selects TRBD1, and the lack of DNA leaves this call unchecked. The CDR3 has 13 amino acids. Germline CDR1 is SQVTM and CDR2 is ANQGSEA.

The chain has TRBV28 and TRBJ1-4; TCRdb picks TRBD1, but there is no DNA to check that call. Germline assignment: CDR1 MDHEN and CDR2 SYDVKM. This CDR3 spans 16 amino acids. The CDR3 loop is CASSSTGNPTNEKLFF.

This chain joins TRBV4-1 and TRBJ2-1; TCRdb's D call of TRBD2 is untestable without DNA. Germline V lookup: CDR1 MGHRA, CDR2 YSYEKL. This CDR3 spans 15 amino acids. CDR3 residues: CASSVTSGVYNEQFF.

The chain is built from TRBV20-1 and TRBJ2-3; without DNA, the TCRdb call of TRBD2 cannot be checked. CDR1 is DFQATT and CDR2 is SNEGSKA in the germline V gene (reference sequence). There are 17 residues in the CDR3. The chain's CDR3 is CSATPYRTGANTDTQYF.